This entry concerns a single T cell receptor beta chain. Its target is not known. The sample originates from a study of CXCR3-negative and CXCR3-positive naive CD8 T cells. Study-level background: TRB reads totalled about 135 million, about 1.5 +/- 0.3 million per library.

Study observations and caveats: TRB CDR3 hydrophobicity was greater in CXCR3-positive naive cells than in CXCR3-negative naive cells.

A CD45RO-CCR7+CD27+CD95- profile was what naive CD8+ T cells displayed. The libraries of TRB cDNA were prepared using 5' RACE with UMI labels. From the 5' RACE reads, TCRdb lists one entry per CDR3 protein and no DNA. The listing records 100,000 to 150,000 distinct CDR3 sequences. The CDR3 runs to 12 residues. The chain joins TRBV12-3 or TRBV12-4 to TRBJ1-4. The sequenced sample was naive CXCR3+ CD8+ T cells from blood. Subset meaning: CD45RO-CCR7+CD27+CD95- naive CD8+ T cells expressing CXCR3 (TNR3+). The sequence derives from a human donor in good health. Some clones in this sample may be carry-over from other donors' samples. CDR3 protein: CASSLLGEKLFF.